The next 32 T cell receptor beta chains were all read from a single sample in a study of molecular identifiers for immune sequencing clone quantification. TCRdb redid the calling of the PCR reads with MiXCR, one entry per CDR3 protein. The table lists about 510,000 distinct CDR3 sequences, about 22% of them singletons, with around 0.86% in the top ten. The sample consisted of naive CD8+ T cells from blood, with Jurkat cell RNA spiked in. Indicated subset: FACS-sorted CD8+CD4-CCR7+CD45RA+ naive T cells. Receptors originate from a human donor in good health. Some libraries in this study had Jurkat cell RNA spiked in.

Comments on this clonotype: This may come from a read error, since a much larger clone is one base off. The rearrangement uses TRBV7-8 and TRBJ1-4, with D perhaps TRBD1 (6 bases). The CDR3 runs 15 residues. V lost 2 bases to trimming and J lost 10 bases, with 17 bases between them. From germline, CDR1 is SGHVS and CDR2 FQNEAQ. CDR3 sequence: CASSLSSRLGGKLFF. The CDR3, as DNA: TGTGCCAGCAGCTTAAGCTCCCGGTTAGGGGGAAAACTGTTTTTT.

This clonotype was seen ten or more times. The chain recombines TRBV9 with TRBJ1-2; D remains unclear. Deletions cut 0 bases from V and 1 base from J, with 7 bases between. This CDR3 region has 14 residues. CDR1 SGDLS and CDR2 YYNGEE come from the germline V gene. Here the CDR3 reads CASSVGGYNYGYTF. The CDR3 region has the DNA TGTGCCAGCAGCGTAGGAGGATATAACTATGGCTACACCTTC.

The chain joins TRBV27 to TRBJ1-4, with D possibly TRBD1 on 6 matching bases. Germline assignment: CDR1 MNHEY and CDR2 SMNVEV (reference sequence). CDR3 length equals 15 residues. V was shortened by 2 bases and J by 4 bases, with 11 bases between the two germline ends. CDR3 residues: CASSLTKDSNEKLFF. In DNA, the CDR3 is TGTGCCAGCAGTTTAACTAAGGACAGTAATGAAAAACTGTTTTTT.

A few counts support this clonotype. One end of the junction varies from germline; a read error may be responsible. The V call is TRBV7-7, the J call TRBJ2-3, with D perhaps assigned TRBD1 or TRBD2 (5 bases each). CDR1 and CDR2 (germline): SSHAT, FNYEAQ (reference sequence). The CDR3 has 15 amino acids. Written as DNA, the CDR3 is TGTGCTAGCAGCCCTATAGGGGACGGCACAGATACGCAGTATTTT. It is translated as CASSPIGDGTDTQYF. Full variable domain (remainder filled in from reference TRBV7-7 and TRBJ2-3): GAGVSQSPRYKVTKRGQDVTLRCDPISSHATLYWYQQALGQGPEFLTYFNYEAQPDKSGLPSDRFSAERPEGSISTLTIQRTEQRDSAMYRCASSPIGDGTDTQYFGPGTRLTVL.

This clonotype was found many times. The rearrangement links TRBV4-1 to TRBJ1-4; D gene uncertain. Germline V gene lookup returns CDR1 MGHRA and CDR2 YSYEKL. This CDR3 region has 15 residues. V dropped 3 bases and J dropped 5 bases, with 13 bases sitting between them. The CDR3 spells CASSQRVGINEKLFF. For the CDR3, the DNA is TGCGCCAGCAGCCAGAGAGTCGGAATAAATGAAAAACTGTTTTTT.

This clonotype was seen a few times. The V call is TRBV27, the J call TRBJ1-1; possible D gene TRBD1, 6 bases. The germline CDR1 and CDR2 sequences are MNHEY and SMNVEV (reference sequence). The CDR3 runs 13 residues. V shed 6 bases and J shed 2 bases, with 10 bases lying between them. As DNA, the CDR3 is TGTGCCAGCAGACAGGGCAGAAACACTGAAGCTTTCTTT. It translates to CASRQGRNTEAFF.

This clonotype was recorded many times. As DNA, the CDR3 is TGCGCCAGCAGCCAAGAGTCGACAGGGATAATGAACACTGAAGCTTTCTTT. It specifies CASSQESTGIMNTEAFF. The chain is built from TRBV4-3 and TRBJ1-1, with 7 bases identical to TRBD1. Germline V CDR1 and CDR2: LGHNA, YSLEER. The V and J ends lost 0 bases and 0 bases, in that order; junction bases with no gene match: 7. The CDR3 is 17 residues long.

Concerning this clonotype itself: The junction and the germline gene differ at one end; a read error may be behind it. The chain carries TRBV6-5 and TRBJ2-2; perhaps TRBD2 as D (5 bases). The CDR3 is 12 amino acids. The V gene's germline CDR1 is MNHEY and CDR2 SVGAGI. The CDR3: CASSGSTGELVF. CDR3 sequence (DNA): TGTGCCAGCAGTGGCTCTACCGGGGAGCTGGTTTTT.

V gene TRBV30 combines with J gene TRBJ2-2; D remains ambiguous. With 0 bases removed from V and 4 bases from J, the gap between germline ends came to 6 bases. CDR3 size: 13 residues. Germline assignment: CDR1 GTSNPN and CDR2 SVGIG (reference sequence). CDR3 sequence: CAWSVVSTGELFF. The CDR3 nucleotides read TGTGCCTGGAGTGTGGTATCCACCGGGGAGCTGTTTTTT.

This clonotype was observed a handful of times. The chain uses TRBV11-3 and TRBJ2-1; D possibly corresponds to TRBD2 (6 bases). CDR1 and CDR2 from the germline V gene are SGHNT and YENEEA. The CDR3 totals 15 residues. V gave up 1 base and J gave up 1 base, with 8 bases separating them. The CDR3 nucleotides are TGTGCCAGCAGCTTAGGGGGGGAATCCTACAATGAGCAGTTCTTC. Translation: CASSLGGESYNEQFF.

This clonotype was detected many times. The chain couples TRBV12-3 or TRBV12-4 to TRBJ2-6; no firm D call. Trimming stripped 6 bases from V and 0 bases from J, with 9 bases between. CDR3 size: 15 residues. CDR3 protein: CASSPPVSGANVLTF. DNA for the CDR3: TGTGCCAGCAGCCCCCCGGTCTCTGGGGCCAACGTCCTGACTTTC.

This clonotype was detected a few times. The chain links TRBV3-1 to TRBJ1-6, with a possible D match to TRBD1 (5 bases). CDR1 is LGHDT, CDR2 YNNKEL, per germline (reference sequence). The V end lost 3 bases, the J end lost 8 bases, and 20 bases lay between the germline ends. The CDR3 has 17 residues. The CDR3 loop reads CASSHPRAGGVDSPLHF. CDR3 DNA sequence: TGTGCCAGCAGCCACCCCCGAGCGGGGGGAGTTGATTCACCCCTCCACTTT.

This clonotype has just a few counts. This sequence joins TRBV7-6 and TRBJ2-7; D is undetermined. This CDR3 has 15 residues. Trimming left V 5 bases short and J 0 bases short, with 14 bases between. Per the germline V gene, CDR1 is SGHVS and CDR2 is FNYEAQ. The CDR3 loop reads CASSPALGPSYEQYF. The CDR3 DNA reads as TGTGCCAGCAGCCCCGCACTGGGCCCCTCCTACGAGCAGTACTTC.

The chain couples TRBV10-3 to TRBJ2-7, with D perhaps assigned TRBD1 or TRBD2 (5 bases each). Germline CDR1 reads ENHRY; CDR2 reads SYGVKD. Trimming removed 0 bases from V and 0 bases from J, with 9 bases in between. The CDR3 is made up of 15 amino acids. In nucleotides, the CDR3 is TGTGCCATCAGTGAGTCAGGGGAGTCCTCCTACGAGCAGTACTTC. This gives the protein CAISESGESSYEQYF.

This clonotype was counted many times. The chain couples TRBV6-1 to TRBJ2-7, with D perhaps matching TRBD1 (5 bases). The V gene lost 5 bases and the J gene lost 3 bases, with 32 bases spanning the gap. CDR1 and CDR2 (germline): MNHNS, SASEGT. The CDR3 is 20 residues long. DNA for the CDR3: TGTGCCAGCAGTCCCCAGCCTATAAGACAGCCAATCCTCAAGTTCTACGAGCAGTACTTC. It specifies CASSPQPIRQPILKFYEQYF.

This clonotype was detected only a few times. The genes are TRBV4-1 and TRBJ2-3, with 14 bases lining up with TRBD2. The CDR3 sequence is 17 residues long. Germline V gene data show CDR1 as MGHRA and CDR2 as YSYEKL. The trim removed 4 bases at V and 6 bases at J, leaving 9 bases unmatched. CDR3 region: CASSLLTSGGALDTQYF. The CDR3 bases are TGCGCCAGCAGCCTCCTGACTAGCGGGGGGGCCCTTGATACGCAGTATTTT.

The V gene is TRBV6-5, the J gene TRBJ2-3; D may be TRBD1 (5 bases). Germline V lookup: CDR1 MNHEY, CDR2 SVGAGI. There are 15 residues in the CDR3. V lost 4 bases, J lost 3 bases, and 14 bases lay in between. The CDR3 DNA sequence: TGTGCCAGCAGTTCGACAGATTTACAAACAGATACGCAGTATTTT. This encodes CASSSTDLQTDTQYF.

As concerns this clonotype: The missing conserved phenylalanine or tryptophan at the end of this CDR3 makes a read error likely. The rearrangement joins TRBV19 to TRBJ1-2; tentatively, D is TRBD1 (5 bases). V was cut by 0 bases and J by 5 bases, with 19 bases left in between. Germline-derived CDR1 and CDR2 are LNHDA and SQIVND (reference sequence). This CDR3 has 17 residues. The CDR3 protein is CASSIDWVVRRQYGYTC. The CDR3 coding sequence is TGTGCCAGTAGTATAGATTGGGTTGTTCGTCGACAGTATGGCTACACCTGC.

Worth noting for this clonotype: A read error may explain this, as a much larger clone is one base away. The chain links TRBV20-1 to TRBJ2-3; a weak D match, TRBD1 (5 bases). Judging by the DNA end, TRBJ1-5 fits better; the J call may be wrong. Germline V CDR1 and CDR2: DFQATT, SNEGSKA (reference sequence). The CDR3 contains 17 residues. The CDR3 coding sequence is TGCAGTGCTAGAGAGATGGCGGGGGGGTTCATCACAGATACGCAGCATTTT. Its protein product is CSAREMAGGFITDTQHF.

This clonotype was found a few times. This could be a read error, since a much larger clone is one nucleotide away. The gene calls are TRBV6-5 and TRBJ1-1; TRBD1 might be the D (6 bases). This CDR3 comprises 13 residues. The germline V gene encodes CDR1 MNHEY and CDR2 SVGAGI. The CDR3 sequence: CASGAGVYTETFF. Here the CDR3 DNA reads TGTGCCAGCGGGGCAGGGGTGTACACTGAAACTTTCTTT.

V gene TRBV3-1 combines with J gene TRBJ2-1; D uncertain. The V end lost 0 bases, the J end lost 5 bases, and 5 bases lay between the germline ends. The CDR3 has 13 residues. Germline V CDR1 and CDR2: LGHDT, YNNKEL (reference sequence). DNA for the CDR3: TGTGCCAGCAGCCAAGAGAGGAACAATGAGCAGTTCTTC. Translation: CASSQERNNEQFF.

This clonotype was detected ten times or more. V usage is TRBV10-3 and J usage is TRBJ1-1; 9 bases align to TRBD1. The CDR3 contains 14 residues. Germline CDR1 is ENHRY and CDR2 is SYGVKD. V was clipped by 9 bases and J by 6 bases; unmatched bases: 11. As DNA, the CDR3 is TGTGCCATGGGACAGGGACCCGCCGGGGCTGAAGCTTTCTTT. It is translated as CAMGQGPAGAEAFF.

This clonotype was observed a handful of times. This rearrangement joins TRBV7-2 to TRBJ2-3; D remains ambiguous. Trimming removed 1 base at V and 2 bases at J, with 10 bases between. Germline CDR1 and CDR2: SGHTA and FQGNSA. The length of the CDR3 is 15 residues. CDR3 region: CASSLGGLNTDTQYF. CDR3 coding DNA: TGTGCCAGCAGCTTAGGAGGCCTCAACACAGATACGCAGTATTTT. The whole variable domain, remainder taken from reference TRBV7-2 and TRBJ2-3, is GAGVSQSPSNKVTEKGKDVELRCDPISGHTALYWYRQSLGQGLEFLIYFQGNSAPDKSGLPSDRFSAERTGGSVSTLTIQRTQQEDSAVYLCASSLGGLNTDTQYFGPGTRLTVL.

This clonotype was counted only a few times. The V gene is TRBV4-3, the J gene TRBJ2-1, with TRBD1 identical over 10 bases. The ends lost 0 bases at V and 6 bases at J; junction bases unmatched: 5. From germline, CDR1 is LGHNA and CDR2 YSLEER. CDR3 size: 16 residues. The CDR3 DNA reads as TGCGCCAGCAGCCAAGATGCCGGGACAGGGGCCAATGAGCAGTTCTTC. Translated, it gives CASSQDAGTGANEQFF.

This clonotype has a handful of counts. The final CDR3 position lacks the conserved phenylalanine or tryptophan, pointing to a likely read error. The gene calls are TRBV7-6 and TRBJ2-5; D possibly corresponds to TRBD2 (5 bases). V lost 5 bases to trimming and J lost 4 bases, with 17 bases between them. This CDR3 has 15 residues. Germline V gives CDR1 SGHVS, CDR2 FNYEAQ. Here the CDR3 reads CASSPQRSEGETQYL. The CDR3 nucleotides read TGTGCCAGCAGCCCCCAGCGGTCCGAGGGAGAGACCCAGTACCTC.

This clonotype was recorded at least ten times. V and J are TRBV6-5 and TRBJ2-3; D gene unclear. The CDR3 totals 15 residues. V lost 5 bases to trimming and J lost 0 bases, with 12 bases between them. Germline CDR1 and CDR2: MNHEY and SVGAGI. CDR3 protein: CASSRKGFSTDTQYF. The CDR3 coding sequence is TGTGCCAGCAGTAGGAAGGGTTTTAGCACAGATACGCAGTATTTT.

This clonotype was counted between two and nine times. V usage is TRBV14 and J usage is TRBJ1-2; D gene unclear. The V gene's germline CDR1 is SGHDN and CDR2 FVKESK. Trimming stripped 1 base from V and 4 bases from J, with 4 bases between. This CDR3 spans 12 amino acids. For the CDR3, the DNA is TGTGCCAGCAGCCAAGGGGGCTATGGCTACACCTTC. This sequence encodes CASSQGGYGYTF.

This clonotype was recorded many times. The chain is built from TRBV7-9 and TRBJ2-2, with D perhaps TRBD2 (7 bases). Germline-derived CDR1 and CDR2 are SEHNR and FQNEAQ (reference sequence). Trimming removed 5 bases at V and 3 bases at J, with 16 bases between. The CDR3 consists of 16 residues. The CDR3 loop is CASSPPGGADTGELFF. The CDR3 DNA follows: TGTGCCAGCAGCCCGCCGGGGGGCGCGGACACCGGGGAGCTGTTTTTT.

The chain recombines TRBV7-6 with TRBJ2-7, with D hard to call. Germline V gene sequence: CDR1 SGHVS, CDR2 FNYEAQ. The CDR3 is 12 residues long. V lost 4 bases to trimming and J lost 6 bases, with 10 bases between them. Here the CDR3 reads CASSSSYGEQYF. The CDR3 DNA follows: TGTGCCAGCAGCTCCTCCTACGGCGAGCAGTACTTC.

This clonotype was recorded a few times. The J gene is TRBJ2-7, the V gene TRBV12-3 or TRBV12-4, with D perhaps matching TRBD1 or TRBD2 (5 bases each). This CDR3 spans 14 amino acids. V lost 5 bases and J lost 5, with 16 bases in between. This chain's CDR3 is CASSHGTAFHEQYF. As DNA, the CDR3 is TGTGCCAGCAGTCACGGGACCGCTTTCCACGAGCAGTACTTC.

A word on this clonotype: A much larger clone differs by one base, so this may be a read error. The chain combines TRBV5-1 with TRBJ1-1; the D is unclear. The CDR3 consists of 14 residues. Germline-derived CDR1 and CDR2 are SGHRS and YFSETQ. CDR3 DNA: TGCACCAGCAGCTTGTATAGAGAGAACACTGAAGCTTTCTTT. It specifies CTSSLYRENTEAFF.

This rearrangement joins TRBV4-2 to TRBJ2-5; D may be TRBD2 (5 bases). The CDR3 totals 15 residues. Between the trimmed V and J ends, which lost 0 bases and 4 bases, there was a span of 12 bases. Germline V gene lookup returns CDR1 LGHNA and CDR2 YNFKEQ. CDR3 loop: CASSQDFIRGETQYF. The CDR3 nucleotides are TGTGCCAGCAGCCAAGATTTTATTCGGGGAGAGACCCAGTACTTC.